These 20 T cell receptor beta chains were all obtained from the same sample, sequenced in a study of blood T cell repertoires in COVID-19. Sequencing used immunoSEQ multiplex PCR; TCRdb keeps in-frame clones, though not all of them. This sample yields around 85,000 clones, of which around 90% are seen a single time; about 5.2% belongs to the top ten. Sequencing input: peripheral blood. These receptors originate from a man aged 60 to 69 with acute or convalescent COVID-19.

The CDR3 region has the DNA TGTGCCTGGAGTGTACTCACTGAAGCTTTCTTT. Protein: CAWSVLTEAFF. The gene calls are TRBV30 and TRBJ1-1; D is undetermined. The CDR3 loop spans 11 amino acids. Between the trimmed V and J ends, which lost 0 bases and 4 bases, there was a span of 3 bases. Germline lookup yields CDR1 GTSNPN and CDR2 SVGIG (reference sequence).

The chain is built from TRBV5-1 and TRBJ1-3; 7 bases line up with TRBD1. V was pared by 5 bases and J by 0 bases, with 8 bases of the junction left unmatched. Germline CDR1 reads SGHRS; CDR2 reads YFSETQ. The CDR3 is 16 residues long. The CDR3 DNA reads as TGCGCCAGCAGTCTACTGCAGGGGGGCTCTGGAAACACCATATATTTT. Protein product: CASSLLQGGSGNTIYF. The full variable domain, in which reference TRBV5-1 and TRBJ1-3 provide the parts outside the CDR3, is KAGVTQTPRYLIKTRGQQVTLSCSPISGHRSVSWYQQTPGQGLQFLFEYFSETQRNKGNFPGRFSGRQFSNSRSEMNVSTLELGDSALYLCASSLLQGGSGNTIYFGEGSWLTVV.

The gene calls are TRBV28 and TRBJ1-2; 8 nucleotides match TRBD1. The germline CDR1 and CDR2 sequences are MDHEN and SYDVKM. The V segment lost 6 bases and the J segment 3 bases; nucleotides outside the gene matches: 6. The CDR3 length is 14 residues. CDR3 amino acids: CASRATGGDYGYTF. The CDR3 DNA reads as TGTGCCAGCAGGGCCACAGGGGGGGACTATGGCTACACCTTC.

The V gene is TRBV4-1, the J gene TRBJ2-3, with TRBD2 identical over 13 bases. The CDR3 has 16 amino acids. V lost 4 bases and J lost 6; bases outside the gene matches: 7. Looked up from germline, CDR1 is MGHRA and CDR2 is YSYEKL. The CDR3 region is CASSPSLAGGQDTQYF. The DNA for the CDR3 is TGCGCCAGCAGCCCCTCACTAGCGGGGGGGCAGGATACGCAGTATTTT.

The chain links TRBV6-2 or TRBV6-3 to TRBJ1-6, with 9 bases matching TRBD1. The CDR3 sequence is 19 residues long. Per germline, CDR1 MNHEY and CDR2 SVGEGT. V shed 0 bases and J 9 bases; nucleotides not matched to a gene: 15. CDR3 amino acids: CASSYSIGSSGTGTSPLHF. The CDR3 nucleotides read TGTGCCAGCAGTTACTCGATTGGGTCATCGGGGACAGGGACTTCACCCCTCCACTTT.

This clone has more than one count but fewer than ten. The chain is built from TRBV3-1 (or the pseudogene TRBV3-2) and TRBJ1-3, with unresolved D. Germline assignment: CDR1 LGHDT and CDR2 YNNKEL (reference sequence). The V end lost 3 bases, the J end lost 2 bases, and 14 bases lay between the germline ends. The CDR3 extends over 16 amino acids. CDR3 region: CASSHSLGDTGNTIYF. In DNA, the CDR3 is TGTGCCAGCAGCCATTCCCTCGGGGATACTGGAAACACCATATATTTT.

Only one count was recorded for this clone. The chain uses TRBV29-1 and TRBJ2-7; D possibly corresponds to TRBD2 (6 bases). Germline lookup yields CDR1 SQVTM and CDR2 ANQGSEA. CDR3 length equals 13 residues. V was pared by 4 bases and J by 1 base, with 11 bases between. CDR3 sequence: CSVVTGLSYEQYF. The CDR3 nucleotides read TGCAGCGTTGTAACAGGACTATCCTACGAGCAGTACTTC.

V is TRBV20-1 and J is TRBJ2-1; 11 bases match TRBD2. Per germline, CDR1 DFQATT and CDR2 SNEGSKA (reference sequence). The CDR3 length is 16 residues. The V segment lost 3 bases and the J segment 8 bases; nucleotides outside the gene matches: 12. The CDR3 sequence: CSASPRLAGSPDEQFF. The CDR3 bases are TGCAGTGCTAGTCCCAGACTAGCGGGGAGCCCGGATGAGCAGTTCTTC.

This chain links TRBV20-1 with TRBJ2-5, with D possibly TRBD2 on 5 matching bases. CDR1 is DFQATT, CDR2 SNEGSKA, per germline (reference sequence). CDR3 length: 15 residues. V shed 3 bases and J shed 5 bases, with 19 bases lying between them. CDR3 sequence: CSASPGRGPHETQYF. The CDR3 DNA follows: TGCAGTGCTAGTCCCGGTCGAGGGCCTCACGAGACCCAGTACTTC.

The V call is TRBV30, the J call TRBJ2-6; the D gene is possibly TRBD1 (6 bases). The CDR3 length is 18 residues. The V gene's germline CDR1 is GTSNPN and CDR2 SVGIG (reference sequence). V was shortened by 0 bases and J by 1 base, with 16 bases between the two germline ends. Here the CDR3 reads CAWSVLRGFRSGANVLTF. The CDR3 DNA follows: TGTGCCTGGAGTGTACTGAGGGGGTTCAGATCTGGGGCCAACGTCCTGACTTTC. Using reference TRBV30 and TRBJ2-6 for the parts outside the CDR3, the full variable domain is SQTIHQWPATLVQPVGSPLSLECTVEGTSNPNLYWYRQAAGRGLQLLFYSVGIGQISSEVPQNLSASRPQDRQFILSSKKLLLSDSGFYLCAWSVLRGFRSGANVLTFGAGSRLTVL.

The DNA of the CDR3 is TGTGCCAGCAGCTTGGTGGCGGGCTCTGGAAACACCATATATTTT. Residues: CASSLVAGSGNTIYF. This sequence joins TRBV5-6 and TRBJ1-3; D not resolved. V gave up 0 bases and J gave up 0 bases, with 7 bases separating them. The length of the CDR3 is 15 residues. The germline gives CDR1 SGHDT, CDR2 YYEEEE.

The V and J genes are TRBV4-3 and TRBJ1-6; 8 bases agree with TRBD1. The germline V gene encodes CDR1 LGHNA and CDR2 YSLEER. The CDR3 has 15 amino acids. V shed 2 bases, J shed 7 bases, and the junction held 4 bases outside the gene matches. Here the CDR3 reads CASSQSGQGNSPLHF. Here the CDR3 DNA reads TGCGCCAGCAGCCAATCCGGACAGGGCAATTCACCCCTCCACTTT.

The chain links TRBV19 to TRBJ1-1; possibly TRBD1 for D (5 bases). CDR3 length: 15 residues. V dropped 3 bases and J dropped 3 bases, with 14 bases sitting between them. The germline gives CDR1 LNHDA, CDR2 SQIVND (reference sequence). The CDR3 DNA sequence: TGTGCCAGTAGTATGGCAGGGAGGTTGGACACTGAAGCTTTCTTT. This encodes CASSMAGRLDTEAFF.

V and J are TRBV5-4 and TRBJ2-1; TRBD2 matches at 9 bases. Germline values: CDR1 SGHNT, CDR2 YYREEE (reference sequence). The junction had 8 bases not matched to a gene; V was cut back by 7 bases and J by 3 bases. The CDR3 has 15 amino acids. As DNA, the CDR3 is TGTGCCAGCGGGGGTAGCGGGGGACACTACAATGAGCAGTTCTTC. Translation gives CASGGSGGHYNEQFF.

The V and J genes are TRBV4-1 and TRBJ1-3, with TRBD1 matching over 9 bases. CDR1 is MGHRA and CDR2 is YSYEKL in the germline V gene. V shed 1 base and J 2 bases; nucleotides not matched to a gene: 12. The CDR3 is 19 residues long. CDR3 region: CASSQVGARDRVPGNTIYF. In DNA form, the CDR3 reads TGCGCCAGCAGCCAAGTAGGCGCTCGGGACAGGGTCCCTGGAAACACCATATATTTT.

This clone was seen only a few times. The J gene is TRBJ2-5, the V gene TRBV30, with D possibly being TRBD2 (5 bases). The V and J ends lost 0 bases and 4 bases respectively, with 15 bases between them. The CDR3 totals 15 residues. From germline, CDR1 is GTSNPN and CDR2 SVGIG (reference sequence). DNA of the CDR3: TGTGCCTGGAGTGTACTCCTCGGGAATGGAGAGACCCAGTACTTC. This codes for CAWSVLLGNGETQYF.

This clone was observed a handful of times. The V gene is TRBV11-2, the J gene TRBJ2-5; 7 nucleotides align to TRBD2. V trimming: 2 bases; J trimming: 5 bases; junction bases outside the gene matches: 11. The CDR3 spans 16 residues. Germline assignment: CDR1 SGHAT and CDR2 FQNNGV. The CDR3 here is CASSLFLSGEGETQYF. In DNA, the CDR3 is TGTGCCAGCAGCTTATTTCTGAGCGGGGAGGGCGAGACCCAGTACTTC. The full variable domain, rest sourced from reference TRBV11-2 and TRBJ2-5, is EAGVAQSPRYKIIEKRQSVAFWCNPISGHATLYWYQQILGQGPKLLIQFQNNGVVDDSQLPKDRFSAERLKGVDSTLKIQPAKLEDSAVYLCASSLFLSGEGETQYFGPGTRLLVL.

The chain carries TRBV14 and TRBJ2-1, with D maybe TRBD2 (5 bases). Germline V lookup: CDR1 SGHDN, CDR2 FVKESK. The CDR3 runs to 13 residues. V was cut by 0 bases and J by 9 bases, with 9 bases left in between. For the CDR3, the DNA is TGTGCCAGCAGCCAAGATGGACTTTCTGAGCAGTTCTTC. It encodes CASSQDGLSEQFF.

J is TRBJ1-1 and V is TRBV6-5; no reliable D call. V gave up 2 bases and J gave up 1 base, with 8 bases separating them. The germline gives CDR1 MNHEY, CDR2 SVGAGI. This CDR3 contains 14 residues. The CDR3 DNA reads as TGTGCCAGCAGTTACGTGGCGGGGAACACTGAAGCTTTCTTT. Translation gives CASSYVAGNTEAFF.

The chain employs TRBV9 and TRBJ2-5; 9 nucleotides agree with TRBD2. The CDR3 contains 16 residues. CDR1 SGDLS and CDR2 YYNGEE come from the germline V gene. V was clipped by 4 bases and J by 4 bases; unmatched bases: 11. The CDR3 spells CASSSPGLAVGETQYF. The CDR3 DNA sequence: TGTGCCAGCAGCTCCCCGGGACTAGCTGTAGGAGAGACCCAGTACTTC.